The 8 T cell receptor beta chains given below trace back to one sample, sequenced in a study of blood T cell repertoires in COVID-19. Method: immunoSEQ multiplex PCR; TCRdb's copy keeps in-frame clones and lacks some. The table lists over 200,000 clones, 85% to 90% of them singletons. Sequencing input: PBMCs or T cells enriched from blood (not recorded which). Receptor source: a middle-aged man who had recovered from COVID-19.

The chain joins TRBV21-1 to TRBJ2-7; the table calls TRBD1, which could not be checked here. TRBV21-1 is a known pseudogene. The CDR3 loop spans 19 amino acids. The CDR3 DNA is TGTGCCAGCAGCAAAGCAGGGTTGGTACAGGGGGCGCGGGTCGACGAGCAGTACTTC. Translation gives CASSKAGLVQGARVDEQYF.

The chain is built from TRBV19 and TRBJ1-1; D is perhaps TRBD1 (5 bases). CDR3 length: 14 residues. The V gene's germline CDR1 is LNHDA and CDR2 SQIVND (reference sequence). Trimming took off 3 bases at V and 6 bases at J, with 14 bases between the two ends. The CDR3 loop is CASSMSQGAPEAFF. CDR3 nucleotides: TGTGCCAGTAGTATGAGCCAGGGTGCACCTGAAGCTTTCTTT.

The genes are TRBV19 and TRBJ2-7; 8 nucleotides match TRBD1. This CDR3 contains 13 residues. J lost 6 bases, V lost 6 bases, and 7 bases had no gene match. From germline, CDR1 is LNHDA and CDR2 SQIVND (reference sequence). The CDR3 region has the DNA TGTGCCAGTAGCAGCATCACAGGGGGCGAGCAGTACTTC. Translated: CASSSITGGEQYF.

The CDR3 is CASSLAGATNEKLFF. The CDR3 DNA is TGTGCCAGCAGCTTAGCGGGAGCGACTAATGAAAAACTGTTTTTT. This chain uses TRBV11-2 with TRBJ1-4; D gene ambiguous. Germline V gene sequence: CDR1 SGHAT, CDR2 FQNNGV. V dropped 1 base and J dropped 2 bases, with 8 bases sitting between them. CDR3 size: 15 residues. The variable domain in full, with the rest retrieved from reference TRBV11-2 and TRBJ1-4, is EAGVAQSPRYKIIEKRQSVAFWCNPISGHATLYWYQQILGQGPKLLIQFQNNGVVDDSQLPKDRFSAERLKGVDSTLKIQPAKLEDSAVYLCASSLAGATNEKLFFGSGTQLSVL.

The V call is TRBV3-1 (or the pseudogene TRBV3-2), the J call TRBJ1-4; 10 bases are a match to TRBD1. CDR3 length: 16 residues. In germline, CDR1 is LGHDT, CDR2 YNNKEL (reference sequence). V shed 0 bases, J shed 7 bases, and the junction held 5 bases outside the gene matches. The CDR3 reads CASSQDPGQGREKLFF. For the CDR3, the DNA is TGTGCCAGCAGCCAAGACCCGGGACAGGGGCGTGAAAAACTGTTTTTT.

This clone was detected only a few times. The CDR3 DNA reads as TGTGCCACCAGCTCGGGGTACAATGAGCAGTTCTTC. Translated: CATSSGYNEQFF. J is TRBJ2-1 and V is TRBV24-1; tentative D call: TRBD2 (5 bases). This CDR3 is built from 12 residues. The germline gives CDR1 KGHDR, CDR2 SFDVKD. Trimming took 7 bases from V and 4 from J, leaving 7 bases between them.

The chain couples TRBV7-9 to TRBJ2-7; D gene uncertain. The CDR3 consists of 13 residues. Trimming left V 5 bases short and J 2 bases short, with 10 bases between. The V gene's germline CDR1 is SEHNR and CDR2 FQNEAQ (reference sequence). The CDR3 DNA follows: TGTGCCAGCAGCGACGACATCGCCTACGAGCAGTACTTC. Translating gives CASSDDIAYEQYF.

V and J are TRBV3-1 (or the pseudogene TRBV3-2) and TRBJ2-5; weak D call: TRBD2 (6 bases). Trimming removed 7 bases from V and 4 bases from J, with 16 bases in between. In germline, CDR1 is LGHDT, CDR2 YNNKEL (reference sequence). This CDR3 region has 14 residues. CDR3 loop: CASNSPARGETQYF. In DNA form, the CDR3 reads TGTGCCAGCAACTCCCCTGCGCGGGGAGAGACCCAGTACTTC.